Below, 23 T cell receptor beta chains from the same sample are listed, as sequenced in a study of blood T cell repertoires in COVID-19. Clones were read by immunoSEQ multiplex PCR, and TCRdb kept only the in-frame ones, dropping some. The sample lists under 300,000 clones, under 95% seen once, with under 2.5% in the top ten. The sequenced sample consisted of PBMCs or T cells enriched from blood (not recorded which). The source is a woman aged 18-29 years who had recovered from COVID-19.

V is TRBV4-1 and J is TRBJ2-7; 9 bases match TRBD1. This CDR3 has 15 amino acids. CDR1 and CDR2 from the germline V gene are MGHRA and YSYEKL. V was clipped by 3 bases and J by 5 bases; unmatched bases: 8. The CDR3 reads CASSHRTGVSHEQYF. In DNA form, the CDR3 reads TGCGCCAGCAGCCACAGGACAGGGGTTTCCCACGAGCAGTACTTC.

The V and J genes are TRBV7-9 and TRBJ1-1; tentative D call: TRBD1 (6 bases). CDR3 size: 15 residues. Per germline, CDR1 SEHNR and CDR2 FQNEAQ (reference sequence). V was trimmed by 8 bases and J by 4 bases, leaving 20 bases between them. The CDR3: CASRPGTPTGTEAFF. CDR3 sequence (DNA): TGTGCCAGCCGCCCCGGGACACCTACGGGCACTGAAGCTTTCTTT.

The sample holds one count of this clone. The CDR3 is CASGLVGQGASNQPQHF. CDR3 coding DNA: TGTGCTAGTGGTTTGGTAGGACAGGGGGCAAGCAATCAGCCCCAGCATTTT. The chain is built from TRBV12-5 and TRBJ1-5; 11 bases fit TRBD1. V lost 0 bases, J lost 1 base, and 2 bases stayed unmatched. The CDR3 has 17 residues. Germline loops: CDR1 LGHNT, CDR2 FRNRAP.

This clone has a handful of counts. V and J are TRBV6-2 or TRBV6-3 and TRBJ1-1; 9 bases align to TRBD1. V lost 2 bases and J lost 4; bases outside the gene matches: 14. This CDR3 spans 18 amino acids. Germline CDR1 and CDR2: MNHEY and SVGEGT. The CDR3 reads CASSYHHPGQGRGTEAFF. CDR3 bases: TGTGCCAGCAGTTACCACCACCCGGGACAGGGAAGGGGCACTGAAGCTTTCTTT.

V usage is TRBV2 and J usage is TRBJ1-5, with D unresolved. V lost 3 bases to trimming and J lost 6 bases, with 3 bases between them. CDR1 is SNHLY and CDR2 is FYNNEI in the germline V gene. The CDR3 is 11 residues long. Here the CDR3 DNA reads TGTGCCAGCAGTGACGGTCAGCCCCAGCATTTT. Translated, it gives CASSDGQPQHF.

The CDR3 protein is CSVSPGQGFNIQYF. DNA for the CDR3: TGCAGCGTTTCGCCGGGACAGGGGTTTAACATTCAGTACTTC. The chain combines TRBV29-1 with TRBJ2-4; the match to TRBD1 covers 10 bases. The CDR3 length is 14 residues. The germline CDR1 and CDR2 sequences are SQVTM and ANQGSEA. After removal of 5 bases from V and 7 bases from J, the junction contained 8 bases not matched to a gene.

The V call is TRBV4-3, the J call TRBJ1-5, with TRBD1 identical over 7 bases. Unmatched junction bases numbered 8, after V lost 0 bases and J lost 0 bases. Germline V CDR1 and CDR2: LGHNA, YSLEER. There are 18 residues in the CDR3. CDR3 sequence reads: CASSQDLGGGYSNQPQHF. Here the CDR3 DNA reads TGCGCCAGCAGCCAAGATCTCGGAGGGGGCTATAGCAATCAGCCCCAGCATTTT.

V usage is TRBV14 and J usage is TRBJ1-2; tentatively, D is TRBD1 (6 bases). CDR1 is SGHDN and CDR2 is FVKESK in the germline V gene. V lost 3 bases, J lost 4 bases, and 18 bases lay in between. The CDR3 totals 16 residues. CDR3 in DNA: TGTGCCAGCAGCCACCTGACAGGAACTAAGGTCTATGGCTACACCTTC. It specifies CASSHLTGTKVYGYTF.

The genes are TRBV7-9 and TRBJ1-1; TRBD1 might be the D (6 bases). Germline values: CDR1 SEHNR, CDR2 FQNEAQ (reference sequence). This CDR3 spans 15 amino acids. V shed 1 base and J shed 5 bases, with 14 bases lying between them. The CDR3 loop is CASSLEEWQGTEAFF. CDR3 sequence (DNA): TGTGCCAGCAGCTTAGAAGAATGGCAGGGGACTGAAGCTTTCTTT.

The rearrangement uses TRBV7-8 and TRBJ2-6; TRBD1 matches at 7 bases. The CDR3 contains 16 residues. V shed 5 bases and J 4 bases; nucleotides not matched to a gene: 8. The germline gives CDR1 SGHVS, CDR2 FQNEAQ. The CDR3 reads CASSDGDRAGANVLTF. CDR3 DNA: TGTGCCAGCAGCGACGGCGACAGGGCCGGGGCCAACGTCCTGACTTTC. Complete variable domain (other parts from reference TRBV7-8 and TRBJ2-6): GAGVSQSPRYKVAKRGQDVALRCDPISGHVSLFWYQQALGQGPEFLTYFQNEAQLDKSGLPSDRFFAERPEGSVSTLKIQRTQQEDSAVYLCASSDGDRAGANVLTFGAGSRLTVL.

The V and J genes are TRBV6-5 and TRBJ2-5, with D unresolved. Per the germline V gene, CDR1 is MNHEY and CDR2 is SVGAGI. CDR3 length equals 15 residues. V was shortened by 6 bases and J by 6 bases, with 20 bases between the two germline ends. The CDR3 region is CASSSELTTVQTQYF. The CDR3 coding sequence is TGTGCCAGCAGCAGTGAACTAACGACCGTGCAGACCCAGTACTTC.

CDR3: CASSITGTAAEAFF. DNA for the CDR3: TGTGCCAGTAGTATTACAGGGACAGCAGCTGAAGCTTTCTTT. The gene calls are TRBV19 and TRBJ1-1; TRBD1 agrees at 7 bases. The J segment lost 6 bases and the V segment lost 3 bases, leaving 7 bases of the junction unmatched. Per germline, CDR1 LNHDA and CDR2 SQIVND (reference sequence). The CDR3 is made up of 14 amino acids.

The V gene is TRBV25-1, the J gene TRBJ2-3; TRBD2 aligns across 8 bases. Unmatched junction bases numbered 5, after V lost 9 bases and J lost 6 bases. The CDR3 is made up of 12 amino acids. The germline V gene has CDR1 MGHDK and CDR2 SYGVNS. The CDR3 spells CASTRGGDTQYF. The CDR3 nucleotides read TGTGCCAGTACCCGCGGGGGGGATACGCAGTATTTT.

This rearrangement joins TRBV5-1 to TRBJ1-1, with D perhaps TRBD1 (5 bases). The CDR3 has 15 residues. CDR1 and CDR2 (germline): SGHRS, YFSETQ. V dropped 1 base and J dropped 1 base, with 11 bases sitting between them. This CDR3 is CASSLYQGSNTEAFF. CDR3 coding DNA: TGCGCCAGCAGCTTGTATCAGGGTTCGAACACTGAAGCTTTCTTT.

The rearrangement joins TRBV5-1 to TRBJ1-2, with 10 bases identical to TRBD1. The CDR3 extends over 15 amino acids. V shed 4 bases, J shed 2 bases, and the junction held 5 bases outside the gene matches. Germline V gene lookup returns CDR1 SGHRS and CDR2 YFSETQ. In DNA form, the CDR3 reads TGCGCCAGCAGCCCCGGGACAGGGGTAAACTATGGCTACACCTTC. Amino acids: CASSPGTGVNYGYTF.

The V and J genes are TRBV9 and TRBJ2-3, with D perhaps matching TRBD2 (6 bases). This CDR3 contains 14 residues. Between the trimmed V and J ends, which lost 3 bases and 0 bases, there was a span of 8 bases. CDR1 is SGDLS and CDR2 is YYNGEE in the germline V gene. The CDR3: CASSGGVSTDTQYF. CDR3 bases: TGTGCCAGCAGCGGCGGGGTTAGCACAGATACGCAGTATTTT.

CDR3 sequence (DNA): TGTGCCACGGCTGCGAGGACTAGTCTCGGCGGGGAGCTGTTTTTT. It translates to CATAARTSLGGELFF. The chain has TRBV6-5 and TRBJ2-2, with TRBD2 identical over 7 bases. Trimming cost V 10 bases and J 7 bases; bases outside gene matches: 15. Germline CDR1 MNHEY, CDR2 SVGAGI. The CDR3 contains 15 residues.

Here the CDR3 reads CSARVRETQYF. The CDR3 DNA follows: TGCAGTGCTAGAGTTCGAGAGACCCAGTACTTC. The V and J genes are TRBV20-1 and TRBJ2-5; no clear D gene. The CDR3 covers 11 residues. Trimming left V 1 base short and J 4 bases short, with 4 bases between. The germline V gene encodes CDR1 DFQATT and CDR2 SNEGSKA (reference sequence).

As DNA, the CDR3 is TGCGCCAGCAGCCTAGACTCTACCTCCTACGAGCAGTACTTC. It yields the protein CASSLDSTSYEQYF. The chain couples TRBV5-1 to TRBJ2-7; D ambiguous. CDR3 length: 14 residues. V lost 4 bases, J lost 0 bases, and 11 bases lay in between. CDR1 and CDR2 from the germline V gene are SGHRS and YFSETQ.

This clone turned up a few times. A junction end diverges from the germline sequence, so it may reflect a read error. The rearrangement uses TRBV28 and TRBJ1-5; D is unclear. The CDR3 sequence is 14 residues long. Germline V CDR1 and CDR2: MDHEN, SYDVKM. The CDR3 DNA is TGTGCCAGCAATTTAGGAGGGAACAATCAGCCCCAGCATTTT. Protein product: CASNLGGNNQPQHF.

The rearrangement links TRBV2 to TRBJ2-7; TRBD2 aligns across 12 bases. The J segment lost 4 bases and the V segment lost 10 bases, leaving 8 bases of the junction unmatched. This CDR3 spans 14 amino acids. Per germline, CDR1 SNHLY and CDR2 FYNNEI. The CDR3 DNA is TGTGCCATGATTCTAGCGGGAGGGCCGTACGAGCAGTACTTC. It yields the protein CAMILAGGPYEQYF.

The chain recombines TRBV9 with TRBJ2-7; 12 bases are shared with TRBD2. This CDR3 region has 14 residues. The germline V gene encodes CDR1 SGDLS and CDR2 YYNGEE. V shed 3 bases and J 4 bases; nucleotides not matched to a gene: 2. In nucleotides, the CDR3 is TGTGCCAGCAGCGCGACTAGCGGGGGATACGAGCAGTACTTC. It codes for CASSATSGGYEQYF.

The V call is TRBV2, the J call TRBJ1-4, with 12 positions matching TRBD1. J gave up 9 bases and V 6 bases, and 2 bases lay outside the gene matches. Germline values: CDR1 SNHLY, CDR2 FYNNEI. The CDR3 has 13 residues. The CDR3 here is CASSGTGGKKLFF. CDR3 nucleotides: TGTGCCAGCAGCGGGACAGGGGGCAAAAAACTGTTTTTT.